This T cell receptor (beta chain) was sequenced in a study of siplizumab effects on memory and regulatory T cells. Unstimulated subsets comprising naive, memory, effector memory and TEMRA cells were sequenced in three donor pairs. Study observations and caveats: Proliferating Tregs in siplizumab cultures were never verified as suppressive. Naive T cells appeared more varied than memory cells and looked like key alloresponse contributors. Of the alloreactive clones, only a minor fraction mapped to unstimulated subsets.

Data came from immunoSEQ multiplex PCR; TCRdb stores just in-frame clones and leaves some out. The sample has approximately 52,000 clones, roughly 97% seen once. The germline V gene has CDR1 SGDLS and CDR2 YYNGEE. The CDR3 is 17 amino acids. Trimming cost V 4 bases and J 7 bases; bases outside gene matches: 12. Notes on this clone: Antigen unknown.

The sequence derives from a human donor in good health. The genes are TRBV9 and TRBJ1-3; 12 positions agree with TRBD1. What was sequenced was naive CD4+ T cells sorted from blood. This CDR3 reads CASSPRGTGGAGNTIYF. CDR3 DNA sequence: TGTGCCAGCAGCCCCAGGGGGACAGGGGGCGCGGGGAACACCATATATTTT.